These 9 T cell receptor beta chains were all obtained from the same sample, sequenced in a study of T-cell memory formation after mild COVID-19. TCRdb processed the 5' RACE reads anew with MiXCR; each CDR3 protein has one entry. The data contain hundreds of thousands of distinct CDR3 sequences, over 15% of them seen just once; the ten biggest clones take up 22%. Sequenced material: PBMCs or a T cell subset sorted from them (not recorded which). The receptors come from a man younger than 35 who had mild COVID-19 (a few samples of this study predate the infection). Cell type and time point are not known.

This clonotype has a handful of counts. The chain joins TRBV7-2 to TRBJ1-4, with 7 bases fitting TRBD1. Germline V gives CDR1 SGHTA, CDR2 FQGNSA. V lost 4 bases to trimming and J lost 7 bases; unmatched junction nucleotides: 9. The CDR3 runs to 15 residues. CDR3 residues: CASSSMTGLSEKLFF. The CDR3 bases are TGTGCCAGCAGCTCTATGACAGGGCTTAGTGAAAAACTGTTTTTT.

This clonotype was seen only a few times. The CDR3 DNA is TGTGCCAGCATCGAAGACAGGGGATGGTCCTACGAGCAGTACGTC. Residues: CASIEDRGWSYEQYV. The gene calls are TRBV2 and TRBJ2-7; 8 bases align to TRBD1. V lost 7 bases, J lost 1 base, and 9 bases stayed unmatched. The CDR3 has 15 amino acids. Germline loops: CDR1 SNHLY, CDR2 FYNNEI.

V and J are TRBV4-1 and TRBJ2-1; tentative D call: TRBD2 (6 bases). CDR1 and CDR2 from the germline V gene are MGHRA and YSYEKL. Trimming cost V 5 bases and J 15 bases, with 23 bases left between them. CDR3 size: 14 residues. CDR3 DNA: TGCGCCAGCAGCGCTCCGGGAGACCCGAGTTTGGGGTTCTTC. Translated: CASSAPGDPSLGFF.

The chain combines TRBV7-9 with TRBJ1-2; D ambiguous. With 3 bases removed from V and 7 bases from J, the gap between germline ends came to 6 bases. This CDR3 region has 11 residues. Per germline, CDR1 SEHNR and CDR2 FQNEAQ (reference sequence). The CDR3 DNA reads as TGTGCCAGCAGCTTGACCAGTGGCTACACCTTC. Its protein is CASSLTSGYTF.

The chain combines TRBV4-1 with TRBJ2-1, with D maybe TRBD1 (5 bases). V lost 4 bases, J lost 0 bases, and 13 bases lay in between. Germline values: CDR1 MGHRA, CDR2 YSYEKL. The CDR3 is made up of 16 amino acids. In DNA, the CDR3 is TGCGCCAGCAGCCGTCCGACAGTGAGCTCCTACAATGAGCAGTTCTTC. Amino acids: CASSRPTVSSYNEQFF.

The chain couples TRBV11-2 to TRBJ2-7, with D perhaps matching TRBD1 or TRBD2 (5 bases each). The V and J ends lost 5 bases and 1 base respectively, with 12 bases between them. The CDR3 has 14 amino acids. Germline assignment: CDR1 SGHAT and CDR2 FQNNGV. The CDR3 sequence is CASSGEGKSYEQYF. CDR3 coding DNA: TGTGCCAGCAGCGGCGAGGGGAAATCCTACGAGCAGTACTTC.

This clonotype came up a few times. This chain uses TRBV11-2 with TRBJ2-3; 9 positions agree with TRBD1. J lost 6 bases, V lost 3 bases, and 7 bases had no gene match. Germline V gene sequence: CDR1 SGHAT, CDR2 FQNNGV. The CDR3 sequence is 15 residues long. CDR3 protein: CASSFRDREIDTQYF. CDR3 DNA: TGTGCCAGCAGCTTCCGGGACAGGGAAATTGATACGCAGTATTTT. Based on the CDR3 plus reference TRBV11-2 and TRBJ2-3, the full variable domain is EAGVAQSPRYKIIEKRQSVAFWCNPISGHATLYWYQQILGQGPKLLIQFQNNGVVDDSQLPKDRFSAERLKGVDSTLKIQPAKLEDSAVYLCASSFRDREIDTQYFGPGTRLTVL.

This clonotype was counted only a few times. The V gene is TRBV11-2, the J gene TRBJ1-2; possibly TRBD1 for D (5 bases). The CDR3 spans 14 residues. The germline V and J ends were trimmed by 6 bases and 4 bases, with 15 bases remaining between them. CDR1 and CDR2 (germline): SGHAT, FQNNGV. CDR3: CASSLSRDGYGYTF. In nucleotides, the CDR3 is TGTGCCAGCAGTTTGAGCCGGGACGGCTATGGCTACACCTTC.

This clonotype was seen more than once but under ten times. This chain connects TRBV20-1 to TRBJ2-2; D is possibly TRBD1 or TRBD2 (5 bases each). Germline V gives CDR1 DFQATT, CDR2 SNEGSKA (reference sequence). This CDR3 is 12 amino acids long. CDR3 sequence reads: CSGTTYDGELFF. For the CDR3, the DNA is TGCAGCGGGACCACGTATGACGGGGAGCTGTTTTTT.